Sequencing of this TCR beta chain was carried out in a study of blood T cell repertoires in COVID-19. On the study more broadly: Specimens from acute and convalescent COVID-19 originated in the United States, Italy and Spain. The analysed material was cDNA or gDNA that came from T cells, B-cell-depleted T cells, or PBMCs.

Original processing methods: Researchers report that nucleated cell counts were estimated from reference gene primer amplification. TCRdb's table, derived via immunoSEQ multiplex PCR, lists solely in-frame clones and lacks some. That table furnishes V, J and clone size, whereas the DNA furnished D and trimming. This sample has tens of thousands of clones, with 82% found just once. The CDR3 is made up of 16 amino acids. The germline CDR1 and CDR2 sequences are ENHRY and SYGVKD. V dropped 3 bases and J dropped 0 bases, with 11 bases sitting between them. The clonotype originates from a human donor in a cohort sampled during active COVID-19. This chain links TRBV10-3 with TRBJ1-4; a possible D gene is TRBD1 (5 bases). Sequenced sample: peripheral blood. The CDR3 spells CAISERGETTNEKLFF. The CDR3 region has the DNA TGTGCCATCAGTGAACGGGGGGAGACAACTAATGAAAAACTGTTTTTT.